The rows below give T cell receptor beta chains drawn from one sample of a study of blood T cell repertoires in COVID-19. Sequencing was performed with immunoSEQ multiplex PCR; in TCRdb, only in-frame clones are kept and a portion is missing. The sample has around 220,000 clones; about 86% are singletons. Sequencing was done on a sample of PBMCs or T cells enriched from blood (not recorded which). The receptors stem from a woman in her forties or fifties with acute COVID-19. CDR3s include the opening cysteine and the closing phenylalanine or tryptophan. A D gene is named only where the DNA matches it firmly. Where a row states a size, it is once, few, many or the class of an expanded clone; other rows omit it.

CDR3 protein: CASSPYERNYEQYF; CDR3 DNA: TGTGCCAGCTCACCATATGAGCGGAACTACGAGCAGTACTTC; clone size: -; D gene: -; V gene: TRBV18; J gene: TRBJ2-7
CDR3 protein: CASKGTGLKDTQYF; CDR3 DNA: TGTGCCAGCAAAGGGACAGGGTTGAAAGATACGCAGTATTTT; clone size: -; D gene: TRBD1; V gene: TRBV11-1; J gene: TRBJ2-3
CDR3 protein: CASSWASGLAGAYEQYF; CDR3 DNA: TGTGCCAGCAGTTGGGCTTCGGGCTTAGCGGGGGCCTACGAGCAGTACTTC; clone size: -; D gene: TRBD2; V gene: TRBV27; J gene: TRBJ2-7
CDR3 protein: CAALDDRGRQNIQYF; CDR3 DNA: TGTGCCGCCCTTGACGACAGGGGAAGGCAAAACATTCAGTACTTC; clone size: few; D gene: TRBD1; V gene: TRBV6-5; J gene: TRBJ2-4
CDR3 protein: CASSPLSGRGGEQFF; CDR3 DNA: TGTGCCAGCAGCCCTCTAAGCGGGAGGGGTGGTGAGCAGTTCTTC; clone size: once; D gene: TRBD2; V gene: TRBV9; J gene: TRBJ2-1
CDR3 protein: CASSLVPGEETQYF; CDR3 DNA: TGTGCCAGCAGCTTGGTGCCAGGGGAAGAGACCCAGTACTTC; clone size: -; D gene: -; V gene: TRBV5-5; J gene: TRBJ2-5
CDR3 protein: CASSLGGGATYEQYF; CDR3 DNA: TGCGCCAGCAGCTTGGGCGGGGGTGCCACCTACGAGCAGTACTTC; clone size: -; D gene: TRBD2; V gene: TRBV5-1; J gene: TRBJ2-7
CDR3 protein: CASGPGQSSYEQYF; CDR3 DNA: TGTGCCAGCGGGCCGGGACAGAGCTCCTACGAGCAGTACTTC; clone size: -; D gene: TRBD1; V gene: TRBV24-1; J gene: TRBJ2-7
CDR3 protein: CASSLKHLNSYEQYF; CDR3 DNA: TGTGCCAGCAGTTTGAAACACCTCAACTCCTACGAGCAGTACTTC; clone size: -; D gene: -; V gene: TRBV27; J gene: TRBJ2-7
CDR3 protein: CASSRTGVGNTIYF; CDR3 DNA: TGTGCCAGCAGTCGGACAGGGGTCGGAAACACCATATATTTT; clone size: -; D gene: TRBD1; V gene: TRBV6-2/TRBV6-3; J gene: TRBJ1-3
CDR3 protein: CASSYTGTSGSEQFF; CDR3 DNA: TGCGCCAGCAGCTATACCGGGACTAGCGGGAGTGAGCAGTTCTTC; clone size: -; D gene: TRBD2; V gene: TRBV5-1; J gene: TRBJ2-1
CDR3 protein: CASSSAGELFF; CDR3 DNA: TGTGCCAGCAGTTCAGCCGGGGAGCTGTTTTTT; clone size: few; D gene: -; V gene: TRBV27; J gene: TRBJ2-2
CDR3 protein: CASSLGQGAEAFF; CDR3 DNA: TGCGCCAGCAGCCTCGGACAGGGGGCTGAAGCTTTCTTT; clone size: once; D gene: TRBD1; V gene: TRBV5-1; J gene: TRBJ1-1
CDR3 protein: CASTPAGGTESYEQYF; CDR3 DNA: TGTGCCAGCACCCCCGCTGGGGGGACCGAGTCCTACGAGCAGTACTTC; clone size: -; D gene: -; V gene: TRBV11-2; J gene: TRBJ2-7
CDR3 protein: CSLWGGEGTEAFF; CDR3 DNA: TGCAGCCTTTGGGGGGGAGAGGGCACTGAAGCTTTCTTT; clone size: -; D gene: -; V gene: TRBV29-1; J gene: TRBJ1-1